The 2 T cell receptor beta chains in this list originate from one sample, sequenced in a study of radiation and T cells in renal cell carcinoma. Regarding time point: blood 4 weeks post-SBRT, at nephrectomy. Treatment in this sample: 15 Gy SBRT to primary tumor, nephrectomy 4 weeks later. Some clones are missing from TCRdb's copy, which holds only in-frame ones; the method was immunoSEQ multiplex PCR. The table has 150,000 to 200,000 clones, approximately 90% seen once. Sequenced material: blood, taken from a patient whose treatment included radiotherapy and nephrectomy. These receptors were obtained from a woman aged 45-65 years with renal cell carcinoma.

The V call is TRBV6-1, the J call TRBJ1-3; no reliable D call. The CDR3 extends over 15 amino acids. Looked up from germline, CDR1 is MNHNS and CDR2 is SASEGT. V was clipped by 2 bases and J by 1 base, with 9 bases between them. As DNA, the CDR3 is TGTGCCAGCAGTGAAATGGGGTGGTCTGGAAACACCATATATTTT. This sequence encodes CASSEMGWSGNTIYF.

CDR3 loop: CASSSGTGFQGYTF. CDR3 nucleotide sequence: TGTGCCAGCAGCTCGGGGACAGGGTTTCAAGGCTACACCTTC. The rearrangement uses TRBV7-8 and TRBJ1-2; 9 bases are shared with TRBD1. Germline V CDR1 and CDR2: SGHVS, FQNEAQ. The CDR3 is made up of 14 amino acids. Germline trimming cut 4 bases from V and 8 bases from J; bases unmatched to any gene: 8.